The 17 T cell receptor beta chains below were found in one sample sequenced in a study of long-term antiretroviral therapy in people with HIV. At the survey level, the v3.0 immunoSEQ assay was run. Assay: immunoSEQ multiplex PCR; the TCRdb copy retains only in-frame clones and omits some. The sample records about 20,000 clones, approximately 84% being singletons. Specimen: unsorted PBMCs, collected roughly 6.2 years after starting antiretroviral therapy. These receptors originate from a man aged 30-40 years with HIV.

The CDR3 sequence: CASSLGPVTSYNEQFF. The CDR3 region has the DNA TGTGCCAGCAGCTTAGGCCCGGTTACCTCCTACAATGAGCAGTTCTTC. The chain couples TRBV11-3 to TRBJ2-1; D is unclear. Trimming left V 1 base short and J 0 bases short, with 10 bases between. CDR1 is SGHNT, CDR2 YENEEA, per germline. The length of the CDR3 is 16 residues.

The chain combines TRBV5-6 with TRBJ2-7; D might be TRBD2 (5 bases). The CDR3 contains 13 residues. Trimming shortened V by 4 bases and J by 4 bases, and 12 bases separated the two germline ends. Germline-derived CDR1 and CDR2 are SGHDT and YYEEEE. This chain's CDR3 is CASSPPGLYEQYF. DNA of the CDR3: TGTGCCAGCAGCCCACCCGGACTTTACGAGCAGTACTTC.

This chain joins TRBV7-9 and TRBJ1-1; weak D call: TRBD1 (6 bases). V lost 3 bases and J 2 bases, leaving 13 bases between the germline ends. CDR1 is SEHNR, CDR2 FQNEAQ, per germline (reference sequence). CDR3 length: 15 amino acids. CDR3 residues: CASSFRTGGNTEAFF. The CDR3 DNA follows: TGTGCCAGCAGCTTTAGGACCGGGGGCAACACTGAAGCTTTCTTT.

The chain employs TRBV7-2 and TRBJ2-3; D perhaps matches TRBD2 (6 bases). CDR1 is SGHTA, CDR2 FQGNSA, per germline. V lost 6 bases and J 2 bases, leaving 15 bases between the germline ends. This CDR3 contains 15 residues. This chain's CDR3 is CASRPTSGLTDTQYF. In DNA, the CDR3 is TGTGCCAGCAGACCGACTAGTGGCCTCACAGATACGCAGTATTTT.

This clone was counted between two and nine times. The gene calls are TRBV6-1 and TRBJ1-2; D is ambiguous. CDR1 is MNHNS and CDR2 is SASEGT in the germline V gene. The CDR3 is made up of 14 amino acids. V lost 4 bases to trimming and J lost 0 bases, with 9 bases between them. The CDR3 DNA is TGTGCCAGCAGTGCGGCAGCCGCTAACTATGGCTACACCTTC. It codes for CASSAAAANYGYTF.

The sample holds one count of this clone. The V call is TRBV28, the J call TRBJ2-3; D is ambiguous. There are 13 residues in the CDR3. V gave up 5 bases and J gave up 1 base, with 7 bases separating them. CDR1 and CDR2 from the germline V gene are MDHEN and SYDVKM. The CDR3 bases are TGTGCCAGCAGTCCGCAGCGCACAGATACGCAGTATTTT. Protein product: CASSPQRTDTQYF.

V usage is TRBV7-8 and J usage is TRBJ2-2, with a possible D match to TRBD1 (7 bases). Germline CDR1 is SGHVS and CDR2 is FQNEAQ. Trimming took off 6 bases at V and 0 bases at J, with 14 bases between the two ends. This CDR3 comprises 16 residues. The CDR3 here is CASSSAGTANTGELFF. As DNA, the CDR3 is TGTGCCAGCAGTTCCGCGGGGACAGCGAACACCGGGGAGCTGTTTTTT. The full variable domain, its missing parts supplied by reference TRBV7-8 and TRBJ2-2, is GAGVSQSPRYKVAKRGQDVALRCDPISGHVSLFWYQQALGQGPEFLTYFQNEAQLDKSGLPSDRFFAERPEGSVSTLKIQRTQQEDSAVYLCASSSAGTANTGELFFGEGSRLTVL.

This sequence joins TRBV6-4 and TRBJ2-1, with TRBD2 matching 10 bases. CDR1 and CDR2 (germline): MRHNA, SNTAGT. V lost 1 base, J lost 9 bases, and 9 bases stayed unmatched. This CDR3 comprises 16 residues. In DNA, the CDR3 is TGTGCCAGCAGTGACTATCCTAGCGGGAGAGGGGGTGAGCAGTTCTTC. Its protein product is CASSDYPSGRGGEQFF.

The rearrangement links TRBV25-1 to TRBJ2-2; maybe TRBD2 (7 bases). The germline V gene has CDR1 MGHDK and CDR2 SYGVNS. V lost 7 bases and J lost 1, with 16 bases in between. The CDR3 runs to 16 residues. DNA of the CDR3: TGTGCCAGCAAAGAGACTAGCAGGGGGAACACCGGGGAGCTGTTTTTT. Protein sequence: CASKETSRGNTGELFF.

This clone was recorded a few times. The rearrangement uses TRBV2 and TRBJ1-2; D is uncertain. V was cut by 8 bases and J by 3 bases, with 10 bases left in between. In germline, CDR1 is SNHLY, CDR2 FYNNEI. CDR3 size: 12 residues. The CDR3 loop is CASGRLDYGYTF. Written as DNA, the CDR3 is TGTGCCAGCGGACGACTGGACTATGGCTACACCTTC.

V and J are TRBV11-3 and TRBJ2-3; D remains unclear. In germline, CDR1 is SGHNT, CDR2 YENEEA. CDR3 length: 13 amino acids. Trimming shortened V by 3 bases and J by 4 bases, and 8 bases separated the two germline ends. This CDR3 is CASSFARSDTQYF. DNA of the CDR3: TGTGCCAGCAGCTTCGCTAGGTCAGATACGCAGTATTTT.

The chain employs TRBV11-1 and TRBJ2-3; no firm D call. The CDR3 covers 11 residues. Germline CDR1 reads SGHAT; CDR2 reads FQDESV (reference sequence). Trimming took 5 bases from V and 3 from J, leaving 3 bases between them. The CDR3 is CASSRTDTQYF. As DNA, the CDR3 is TGTGCCAGCAGCCGGACAGATACGCAGTATTTT.

This clone has a single count. The rearrangement uses TRBV6-4 and TRBJ1-2, with D possibly TRBD1 on 6 matching bases. There are 12 residues in the CDR3. Germline assignment: CDR1 MRHNA and CDR2 SNTAGT. The V end was cut by 8 bases, the J end by 7 bases, with 14 bases between. In nucleotides, the CDR3 is TGTGCCAGCGGAACAGGGTTTGGTGGCTACACCTTC. Its protein is CASGTGFGGYTF.

The chain carries TRBV7-9 and TRBJ2-1; no clear D. The CDR3 has 17 amino acids. V lost 6 bases and J 0 bases, leaving 18 bases between the germline ends. Germline V gene sequence: CDR1 SEHNR, CDR2 FQNEAQ (reference sequence). In nucleotides, the CDR3 is TGTGCCAGCAGACTACAAAACACGGTCGGCTCCTACAATGAGCAGTTCTTC. Residues: CASRLQNTVGSYNEQFF.

The rearrangement uses TRBV28 and TRBJ1-4; D not resolved. Germline values: CDR1 MDHEN, CDR2 SYDVKM. The CDR3 has 14 amino acids. V was trimmed by 2 bases and J by 7 bases, leaving 11 bases between them. The CDR3 DNA follows: TGTGCCAGCAGTTTACGACGGATCGGTGAAAAACTGTTTTTT. This gives the protein CASSLRRIGEKLFF.

The genes are TRBV5-1 and TRBJ1-3; D is possibly TRBD1 (5 bases). The CDR3 extends over 16 amino acids. Per germline, CDR1 SGHRS and CDR2 YFSETQ. V gave up 4 bases and J gave up 0 bases, with 14 bases separating them. CDR3: CASSRQTGPSGNTIYF. The CDR3 DNA reads TGCGCCAGCAGCAGACAGACGGGTCCCTCTGGAAACACCATATATTTT. Using reference TRBV5-1 and TRBJ1-3 for the parts outside the CDR3, the full variable domain is KAGVTQTPRYLIKTRGQQVTLSCSPISGHRSVSWYQQTPGQGLQFLFEYFSETQRNKGNFPGRFSGRQFSNSRSEMNVSTLELGDSALYLCASSRQTGPSGNTIYFGEGSWLTVV.

This chain joins TRBV7-6 and TRBJ2-1; 16 bases fit TRBD2. The CDR3 runs to 17 residues. Germline CDR1 and CDR2: SGHVS and FNYEAQ. With 5 bases clipped from V and 6 bases from J, the junction kept 7 bases outside the gene matches. CDR3: CASSAGTSGGAFNEQFF. DNA of the CDR3: TGTGCCAGCAGCGCCGGGACTAGCGGGGGGGCCTTCAATGAGCAGTTCTTC. Together with reference TRBV7-6 and TRBJ2-1, the CDR3 gives the full variable domain: GAGVSQSPRYKVTKRGQDVALRCDPISGHVSLYWYRQALGQGPEFLTYFNYEAQQDKSGLPNDRFSAERPEGSISTLTIQRTEQRDSAMYRCASSAGTSGGAFNEQFFGPGTRLTVL.